A selection of T cell receptor beta chains follows, all from one sample in a study of post-analysis software for immune sequencing data. TCRdb reprocessed the PCR reads via MiXCR and lists one record per CDR3 protein. The table records roughly 580,000 distinct CDR3 sequences, roughly 46% of them present only once. Sample: blood. The source is a girl aged 10 to 17 with multiple sclerosis. Each CDR3 is given with its conserved first and last residue. Each record gives: V gene, J gene, CDR3 protein.

>TRBV10-3|TRBJ1-2
CAIRDTGGSYGYTF
>TRBV11-3|.
CASSFLGQGGEQYF
>TRBV5-1|TRBJ2-7
CASSFKEGPYEQYF
>TRBV12-3/TRBV12-4|TRBJ2-7
CASSSPRTSGREQYF
>TRBV29-1|TRBJ1-4
CSVGAGQGSEKLFF
>TRBV12-3/TRBV12-4|TRBJ2-1
CASSFAGVGNEQFF
>TRBV12-3/TRBV12-4|TRBJ2-5
CASSLSVQETQYF
>TRBV29-1|TRBJ2-4
CSVGDSPAKNIQYF
>TRBV5-1|TRBJ1-5
CASSLDTNQPQHF
>TRBV27|.
CASSLWFGETQYF
>TRBV20-1|TRBJ2-3
CSAIGLVASGFTDTQYF
>TRBV20-1|TRBJ2-3
CSAPGRAEPTDTQYF
>TRBV27|TRBJ2-5
CASSQPGQGTLRQYF
>TRBV9|TRBJ1-4
CASSLWDGLNTTNEKLFF
>TRBV4-1|TRBJ2-7
CASSQDAARSYEQYF
>TRBV5-6|TRBJ2-7
CASSFIPENPYEQYF
>TRBV6-5|TRBJ2-5
CASSTGTSGRETPYF
>TRBV29-1|TRBJ2-7
CSVELAGGLLGYEQYF
>TRBV12-3/TRBV12-4|TRBJ2-1
CASPFGNEQFF
>TRBV11-2|TRBJ1-2
CASSLGGSGNPNYGYTF
>TRBV12-3/TRBV12-4|TRBJ1-5
CASSSFWASNQPQHF
>TRBV28|TRBJ2-7
CASRASPISYEQYF
>TRBV5-1|TRBJ2-7
CASSQMGESGDEQYF
>TRBV5-1|TRBJ2-3
CASSPMNLAGSSTDTQYF
>TRBV9|TRBJ2-7
CASSPGPLPYEQYF